This T cell receptor beta chain derives from a study of T cell repertoires in cytomegalovirus infection. For the study at large: The authors relied on CMV epitopes, both recently identified HLA-C-restricted and well-studied HLA-B-restricted. CMV infection plus the matching HLA type was flagged by public TCR beta signatures. Study-wide points: Dominating the ex vivo response were TCR beta clonotypes that were CMV-specific and HLA-C-restricted. Individuals carrying CMV plus the relevant HLA were identified by cumulative frequency of public TCR beta families.

V dropped 2 bases and J dropped 7 bases, with 26 bases sitting between them. CDR3 length equals 18 residues. A word on this clonotype: The target antigen is unknown.

TCRdb re-called the reads through MiXCR, storing one row per CDR3 protein. The sample consists of around 78,000 distinct CDR3 sequences, approximately 40% of them appearing once. The J gene is TRBJ2-5, the V gene TRBV12-3 or TRBV12-4; D possibly uses TRBD1 or TRBD2 (5 bases each). This specimen consisted of CD8+ T cells from cultured PBMCs, obtained from culture after CMV antigen stimulation. The sequence came from a human donor in good health (CMV status not recorded). Some clones in this sample may be carry-over from other donors' samples. DNA for the CDR3: TGTGCCAGCAGTTTATCGCAGGGACCGGGTCACCCCGTAGGGACCCAGTACTTC. Protein sequence: CASSLSQGPGHPVGTQYF.